The clone carrying this T cell receptor (beta chain) has just a few counts. The target antigen is unknown. TCRdb's copy holds only in-frame clones and misses some; the assay was immunoSEQ multiplex PCR. The sample carries tens of thousands of clones, approximately 83% recorded once. Sampling of blood occurred at baseline, cycle 4 day 1, and cycle 7 day 1. The CDR3 spans 14 residues. CDR1 is SGHRS, CDR2 YFSETQ, per germline. With 2 bases removed from V and 2 bases from J, the gap between germline ends came to 10 bases. The data stem from a study of OX40 agonist ivuxolimab in advanced cancers. Study information: Patients received ivuxolimab, an agonistic anti-OX40 (CD134) antibody. Having had anti-PD-1, anti-PD-L1 or anti-CTLA-4 therapy before was allowed, and roughly 40% had some. Broader study findings: With doses of 0.1-3.0 mg/kg, partial responders showed among the lowest clonal expansion.

This receptor was taken from an adult with an advanced solid tumor such as melanoma, head and neck, liver or kidney cancer. The chain recombines TRBV5-1 with TRBJ1-2, with a possible D match to TRBD1 (6 bases). The sample in question was CD4+ or CD8+ T cells sorted from blood, obtained in a trial of the OX40 agonist ivuxolimab. CDR3 coding DNA: TGCGCCAGCAGCTTCCAGGGGTCCAACTATGGCTACACCTTC. It translates to CASSFQGSNYGYTF.